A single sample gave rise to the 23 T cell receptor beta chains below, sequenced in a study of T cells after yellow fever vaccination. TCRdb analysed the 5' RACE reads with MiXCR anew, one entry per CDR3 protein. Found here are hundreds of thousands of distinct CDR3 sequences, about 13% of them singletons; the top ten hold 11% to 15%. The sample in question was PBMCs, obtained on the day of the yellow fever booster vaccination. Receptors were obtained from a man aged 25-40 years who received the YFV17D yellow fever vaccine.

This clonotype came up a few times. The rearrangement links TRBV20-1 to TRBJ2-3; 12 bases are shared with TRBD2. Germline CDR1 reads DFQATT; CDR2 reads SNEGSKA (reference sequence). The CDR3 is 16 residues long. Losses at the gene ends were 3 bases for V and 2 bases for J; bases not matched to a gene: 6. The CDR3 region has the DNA TGCAGTGCTAGGCTAGCGGGAGGGTTATCCACAGATACGCAGTATTTT. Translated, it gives CSARLAGGLSTDTQYF.

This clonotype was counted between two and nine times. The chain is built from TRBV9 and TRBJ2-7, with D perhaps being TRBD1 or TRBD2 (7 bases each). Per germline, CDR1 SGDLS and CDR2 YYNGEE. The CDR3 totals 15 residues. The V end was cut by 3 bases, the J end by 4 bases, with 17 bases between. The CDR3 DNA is TGTGCCAGCAGCGGAGGGGGCGGGAGTGGATACGAGCAGTACTTC. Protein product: CASSGGGGSGYEQYF. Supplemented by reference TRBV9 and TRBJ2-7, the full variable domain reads DSGVTQTPKHLITATGQRVTLRCSPRSGDLSVYWYQQSLDQGLQFLIQYYNGEERAKGNILERFSAQQFPDLHSELNLSSLELGDSALYFCASSGGGGSGYEQYFGPGTRLTVT.

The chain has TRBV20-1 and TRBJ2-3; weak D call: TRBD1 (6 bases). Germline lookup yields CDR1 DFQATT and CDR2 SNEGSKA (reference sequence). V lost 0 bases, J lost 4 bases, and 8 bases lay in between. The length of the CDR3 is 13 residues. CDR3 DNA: TGCAGTGCTAGAGATGAGGGGGCAGATACGCAGTATTTT. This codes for CSARDEGADTQYF.

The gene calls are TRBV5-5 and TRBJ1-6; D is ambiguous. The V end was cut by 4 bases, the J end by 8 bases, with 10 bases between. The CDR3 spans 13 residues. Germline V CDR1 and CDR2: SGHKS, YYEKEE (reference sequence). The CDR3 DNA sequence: TGTGCCAGCAGCCTGGTGCGGGATTCACCCCTCCACTTT. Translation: CASSLVRDSPLHF.

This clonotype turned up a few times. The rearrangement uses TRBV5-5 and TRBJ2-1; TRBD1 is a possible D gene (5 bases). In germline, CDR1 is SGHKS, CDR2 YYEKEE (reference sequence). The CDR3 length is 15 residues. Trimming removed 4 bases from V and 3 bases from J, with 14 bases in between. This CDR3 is CASSVMAGYYNEQFF. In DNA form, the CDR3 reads TGTGCCAGCAGCGTAATGGCAGGGTACTACAATGAGCAGTTCTTC.

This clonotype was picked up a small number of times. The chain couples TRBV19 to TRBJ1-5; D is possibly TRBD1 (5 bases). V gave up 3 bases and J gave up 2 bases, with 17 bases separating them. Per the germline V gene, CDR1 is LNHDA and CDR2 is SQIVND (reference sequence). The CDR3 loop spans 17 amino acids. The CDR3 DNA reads TGTGCCAGTAGTATTCTGGGGCAGGGCGAAGGCAATCAGCCCCAGCATTTT. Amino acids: CASSILGQGEGNQPQHF.

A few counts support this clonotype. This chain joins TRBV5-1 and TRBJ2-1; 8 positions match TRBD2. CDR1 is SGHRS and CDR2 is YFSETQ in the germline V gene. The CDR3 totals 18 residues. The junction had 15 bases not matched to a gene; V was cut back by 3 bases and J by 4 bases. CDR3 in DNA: TGCGCCAGCAGCTCCGTTGTAGGGGCTAGCGGGTCGTACAATGAGCAGTTCTTC. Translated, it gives CASSSVVGASGSYNEQFF. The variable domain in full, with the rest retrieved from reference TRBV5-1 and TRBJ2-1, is KAGVTQTPRYLIKTRGQQVTLSCSPISGHRSVSWYQQTPGQGLQFLFEYFSETQRNKGNFPGRFSGRQFSNSRSEMNVSTLELGDSALYLCASSSVVGASGSYNEQFFGPGTRLTVL.

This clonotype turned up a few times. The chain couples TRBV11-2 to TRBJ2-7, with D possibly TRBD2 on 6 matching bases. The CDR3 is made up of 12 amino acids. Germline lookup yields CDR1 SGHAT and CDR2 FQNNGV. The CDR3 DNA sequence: TGTGCTTCGGGGGAGGACACCTACGAGCAGTACTTC. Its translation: CASGEDTYEQYF.

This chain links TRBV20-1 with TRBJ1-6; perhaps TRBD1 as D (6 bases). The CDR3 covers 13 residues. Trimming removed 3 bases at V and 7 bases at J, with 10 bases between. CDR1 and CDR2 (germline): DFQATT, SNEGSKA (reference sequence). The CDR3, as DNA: TGCAGTGCTAGGACAGGCCCCAATTCACCCCTCCACTTT. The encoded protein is CSARTGPNSPLHF.

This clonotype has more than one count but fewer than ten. The CDR3 region is CASSYPRGSTRETSGANVLTF. The CDR3 DNA reads TGTGCCAGCAGCTACCCTCGGGGGTCCACCCGCGAGACCTCTGGGGCCAACGTCCTGACTTTC. The chain combines TRBV9 with TRBJ2-6, with D tentatively TRBD2 (6 bases). Germline-derived CDR1 and CDR2 are SGDLS and YYNGEE. The V and J ends lost 4 bases and 0 bases respectively, with 26 bases between them. CDR3 size: 21 residues.

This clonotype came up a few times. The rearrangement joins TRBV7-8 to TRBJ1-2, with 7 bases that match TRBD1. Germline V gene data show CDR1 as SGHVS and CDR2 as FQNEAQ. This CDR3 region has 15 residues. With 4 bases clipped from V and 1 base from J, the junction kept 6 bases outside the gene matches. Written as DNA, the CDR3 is TGTGCCAGCAGCTCGACAGGGCAAGTTAACTATGGCTACACCTTC. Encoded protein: CASSSTGQVNYGYTF.

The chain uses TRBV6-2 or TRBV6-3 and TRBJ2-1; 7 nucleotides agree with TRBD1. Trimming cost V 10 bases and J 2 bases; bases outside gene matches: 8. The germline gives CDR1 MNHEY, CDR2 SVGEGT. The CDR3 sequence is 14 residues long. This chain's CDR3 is CAIRDRVPYNEQFF. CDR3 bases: TGTGCCATCCGAGACAGGGTTCCCTACAATGAGCAGTTCTTC.

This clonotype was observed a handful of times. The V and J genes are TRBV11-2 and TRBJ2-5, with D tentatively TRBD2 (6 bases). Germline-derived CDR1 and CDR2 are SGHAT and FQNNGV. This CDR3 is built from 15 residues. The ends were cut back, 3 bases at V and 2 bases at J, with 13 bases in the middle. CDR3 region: CASSFSAGPQETQYF. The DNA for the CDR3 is TGTGCCAGCAGCTTTTCTGCGGGGCCTCAAGAGACCCAGTACTTC.

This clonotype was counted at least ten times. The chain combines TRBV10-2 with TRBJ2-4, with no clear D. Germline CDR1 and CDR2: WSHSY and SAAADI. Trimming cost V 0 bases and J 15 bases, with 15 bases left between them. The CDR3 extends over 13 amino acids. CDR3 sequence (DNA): TGCGCCAGCAGTGAGTCATTCGGAGACCCGGGGTACTTC. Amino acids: CASSESFGDPGYF.

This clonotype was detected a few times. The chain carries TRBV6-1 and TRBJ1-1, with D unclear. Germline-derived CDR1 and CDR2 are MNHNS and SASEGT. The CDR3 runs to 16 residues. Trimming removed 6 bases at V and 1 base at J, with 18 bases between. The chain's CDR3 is CASSPPGWQANTEAFF. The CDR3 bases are TGTGCCAGCAGCCCCCCCGGTTGGCAGGCGAACACTGAAGCTTTCTTT.

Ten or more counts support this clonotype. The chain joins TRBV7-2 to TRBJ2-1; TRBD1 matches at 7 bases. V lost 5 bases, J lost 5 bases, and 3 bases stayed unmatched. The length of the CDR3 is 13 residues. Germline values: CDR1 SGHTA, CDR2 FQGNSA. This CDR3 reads CASSQDRHNEQFF. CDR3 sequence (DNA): TGTGCCAGCAGCCAGGACAGGCACAATGAGCAGTTCTTC.

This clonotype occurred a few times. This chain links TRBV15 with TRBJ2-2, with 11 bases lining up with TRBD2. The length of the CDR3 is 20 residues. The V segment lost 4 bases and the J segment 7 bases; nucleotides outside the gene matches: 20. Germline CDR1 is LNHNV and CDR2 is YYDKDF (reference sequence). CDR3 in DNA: TGTGCCACCAGCACCGACCTACTAGCGGGAGATCGGGATAGAGTCGGGGAGCTGTTTTTT. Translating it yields CATSTDLLAGDRDRVGELFF.

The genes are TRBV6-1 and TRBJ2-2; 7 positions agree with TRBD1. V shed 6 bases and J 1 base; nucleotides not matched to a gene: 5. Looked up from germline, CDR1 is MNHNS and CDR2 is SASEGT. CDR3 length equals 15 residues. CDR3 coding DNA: TGTGCCAGCAGCCGACAGGGATGGAACACCGGGGAGCTGTTTTTT. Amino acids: CASSRQGWNTGELFF.

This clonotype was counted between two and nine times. CDR3 in amino acids: CASSEGISTDTQYF. In DNA form, the CDR3 reads TGTGCCAGCAGCGAAGGGATTAGCACAGATACGCAGTATTTT. The rearrangement uses TRBV7-2 and TRBJ2-3; D not certain. The germline V gene has CDR1 SGHTA and CDR2 FQGNSA. Trimming stripped 5 bases from V and 0 bases from J, with 9 bases between. The CDR3 contains 14 residues.

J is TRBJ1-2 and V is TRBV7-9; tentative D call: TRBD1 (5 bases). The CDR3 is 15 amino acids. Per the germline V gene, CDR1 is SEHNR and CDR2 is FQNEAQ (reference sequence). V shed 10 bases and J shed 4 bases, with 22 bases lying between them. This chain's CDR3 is CATRAQGTRGYGYTF. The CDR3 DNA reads TGTGCCACACGGGCGCAGGGTACACGGGGCTATGGCTACACCTTC.

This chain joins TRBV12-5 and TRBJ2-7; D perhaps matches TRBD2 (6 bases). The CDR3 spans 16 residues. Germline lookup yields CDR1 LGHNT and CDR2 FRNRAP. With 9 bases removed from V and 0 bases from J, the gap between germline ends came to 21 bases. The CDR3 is CASDTEGGASSYEQYF. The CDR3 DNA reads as TGTGCTAGCGACACCGAAGGAGGGGCCAGCTCCTACGAGCAGTACTTC.

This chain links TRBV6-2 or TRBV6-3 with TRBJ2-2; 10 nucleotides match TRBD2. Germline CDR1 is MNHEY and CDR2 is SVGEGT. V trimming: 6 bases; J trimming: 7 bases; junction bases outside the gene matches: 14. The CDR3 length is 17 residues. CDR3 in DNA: TGTGCCAGCAGGCCCCCCGTCGGAGCGGGAGGGATCGGGGAGCTGTTTTTT. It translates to CASRPPVGAGGIGELFF.

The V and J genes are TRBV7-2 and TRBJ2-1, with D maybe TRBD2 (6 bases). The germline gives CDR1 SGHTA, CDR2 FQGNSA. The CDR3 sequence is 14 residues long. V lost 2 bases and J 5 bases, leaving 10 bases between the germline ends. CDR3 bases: TGTGCCAGCAGCTTAAGGGGACTGAACAATGAGCAGTTCTTC. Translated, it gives CASSLRGLNNEQFF.